This TCR beta chain was captured by sequencing in a study of a mutant IDH1 vaccine in newly diagnosed glioma. Comment on this clone: The antigen is undetermined.

The time point: week 47, end of study. Alongside topical imiquimod, each dose of vaccine comprised 300 ug of mutant IDH1 20-mer peptide. Vaccination of patients was performed eight times, in weeks 1, 3, 5, 7, 11, 15, 19 and 23. TCRdb's table, derived via immunoSEQ multiplex PCR, lists solely in-frame clones and lacks some. The data show more than 30,000 clones, 75% to 95% seen once. This TCR came from a woman in her 40s with glioma. The sample here was PBMCs, taken from a glioma patient whose treatment included an IDH1 peptide vaccine.

The CDR3 nucleotides read TGCGCCAGCAGCAGTAGCGGGGGGGCCTACACCGGGGAGCTGTTTTTT. It encodes CASSSSGGAYTGELFF. The chain combines TRBV5-1 with TRBJ2-2; 11 bases align to TRBD2. There are 16 residues in the CDR3. Germline CDR1 SGHRS, CDR2 YFSETQ. The V gene end was trimmed by 4 bases and the J gene end by 3 bases; junction bases not matched to a gene: 5.